A selection of T cell receptor beta chains follows, all from one sample in a study of T cells after yellow fever vaccination. Via MiXCR, TCRdb re-called the 5' RACE reads, giving one row per CDR3 protein. The sample lists 450,000 to 600,000 distinct CDR3 sequences, roughly 14% occurring once. The specimen was PBMCs, collected on the day of the yellow fever booster vaccination. The receptors come from a man younger than 40 who received the YFV17D yellow fever vaccine. Both conserved end residues are part of each CDR3. D genes are given only for firm matches. The size field is filled for only some rows; it gives once, few, many or a size class.

TRBV20-1	-	TRBJ2-7	few	CSASPTLYEQYF	TGCAGTGCTAGCCCTACCCTCTACGAGCAGTACTTC
TRBV7-3	-	TRBJ2-1	-	CASSSTGGGYNEQFF	TGTGCCAGCAGCTCAACAGGTGGGGGCTACAATGAGCAGTTCTTC
TRBV30	-	TRBJ1-1	few	CAVELVNTEAFF	TGTGCCGTAGAATTAGTGAACACTGAAGCTTTCTTT
TRBV7-9	-	TRBJ1-1	once	CARGPGGRRTEAFF	TGTGCCAGGGGCCCGGGCGGGCGGCGGACTGAAGCTTTCTTT
TRBV30	TRBD2	TRBJ2-5	few	CAWSGLAGRDWETQYF	TGTGCCTGGAGTGGGCTAGCGGGAAGGGATTGGGAGACCCAGTACTTC
TRBV5-8	-	TRBJ1-5	few	CASSPWGGWSNQPQHF	TGTGCCAGCAGCCCCTGGGGGGGCTGGAGCAATCAGCCCCAGCATTTT
TRBV15	-	TRBJ2-1	few	CATSREGGGNEQFF	TGTGCCACCAGCAGAGAAGGAGGAGGGAATGAGCAGTTCTTC
TRBV12-3/TRBV12-4	TRBD2	TRBJ2-5	few	CASSDPGTSVETQYF	TGTGCCAGCAGTGACCCCGGGACTAGTGTAGAGACCCAGTACTTC
TRBV29-1	-	TRBJ2-7	-	CSVEITQGYEQYF	TGCAGCGTTGAAATTACACAGGGCTACGAGCAGTACTTC
TRBV7-9	TRBD1	TRBJ2-7	few	CASSNDRENEQYF	TGTGCCAGCAGCAACGACAGGGAGAACGAGCAGTACTTC
TRBV3-1	TRBD1	TRBJ1-4	-	CASSRGDSQLEKLFF	TGTGCCAGCAGCCGAGGGGACAGCCAACTTGAAAAACTGTTTTTT
TRBV7-6	TRBD2	TRBJ2-1	-	CASSRGLAGAGYNEQFF	TGTGCCAGCAGCCGAGGACTAGCGGGAGCGGGTTACAATGAGCAGTTCTTC